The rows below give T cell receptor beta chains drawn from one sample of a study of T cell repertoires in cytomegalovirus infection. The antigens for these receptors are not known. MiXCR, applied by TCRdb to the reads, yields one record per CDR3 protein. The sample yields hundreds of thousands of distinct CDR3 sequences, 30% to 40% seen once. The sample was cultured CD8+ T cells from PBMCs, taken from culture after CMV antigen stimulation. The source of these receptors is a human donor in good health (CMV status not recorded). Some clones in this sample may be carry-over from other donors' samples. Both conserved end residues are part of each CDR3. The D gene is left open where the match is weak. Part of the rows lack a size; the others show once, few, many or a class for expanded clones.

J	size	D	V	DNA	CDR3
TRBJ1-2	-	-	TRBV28	TGTGGCACGTCGTTTGCTTCGGAGAGCCATGGCTACACCTTC	CGTSFASESHGYTF
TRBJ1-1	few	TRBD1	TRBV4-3	TGCGCCAGCAGCCAAGTTCCGGGACAGGGGGTGTCGGCTGAAGCTTTCTTT	CASSQVPGQGVSAEAFF
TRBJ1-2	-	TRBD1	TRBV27	TGTGCCAGCAGTTTAGCCAGGGGACAGGGAAACTATGGCTACACCTTC	CASSLARGQGNYGYTF
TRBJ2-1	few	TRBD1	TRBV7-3	TGTGCCAGCAGCTTATCCGGACAGGTCTTAGATGAGCAGTTCTTC	CASSLSGQVLDEQFF
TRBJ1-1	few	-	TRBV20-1	TGCAGTGGGGATACGATTTACACTGAAGCTTTCTTT	CSGDTIYTEAFF
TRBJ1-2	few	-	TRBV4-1	TGCGCCAGCAGCCAAGGCGTCCAGATAAACTATGGCTACACCTTC	CASSQGVQINYGYTF
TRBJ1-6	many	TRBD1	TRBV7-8	TGTGCCAGCAGCGAGAAGACAGGGTACTATAATTCACCCCTCCACTTT	CASSEKTGYYNSPLHF
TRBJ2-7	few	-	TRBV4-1	TGCGCCAGCAGCCAAGGAGGTCCCGGGGGCTACGAGCAGTACTTC	CASSQGGPGGYEQYF
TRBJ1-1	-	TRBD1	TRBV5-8	TGTGCCAGCAGCCTACAACTGACAGGGGATCAGAACACTGAAGCTTTCTTT	CASSLQLTGDQNTEAFF
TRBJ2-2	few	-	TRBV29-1	TGCAGCGTTGAGGGTCAGGCGGGAACCGGGGAGCTGTTTTTT	CSVEGQAGTGELFF
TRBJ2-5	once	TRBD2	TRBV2	TGTGCCAGCAGGATAGGGACTAGCGGGGGGATAGAGACCCAGTACTTC	CASRIGTSGGIETQYF
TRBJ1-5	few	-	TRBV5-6	TGTGCCAGCAGCTTGGGGAGCGGGAGTCAGCCCCAGCATTTT	CASSLGSGSQPQHF
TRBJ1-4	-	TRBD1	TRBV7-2	TGTGCCAGCAGCTTAGTAGGGACAGGGGGCCCGGCCCCCAATGAAAAACTGTTTTTT	CASSLVGTGGPAPNEKLFF
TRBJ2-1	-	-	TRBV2	TGTGCCAGCGAACGGGACAATGAGCAGTTCTTC	CASERDNEQFF
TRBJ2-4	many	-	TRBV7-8	TGTGCCAGCAGCTTAAGTCCCAGGGCCAAAAACATTCAGTACTTC	CASSLSPRAKNIQYF
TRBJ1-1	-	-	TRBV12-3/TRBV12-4	TGTGCCAGCAGTTTTTACACTGAAGCTTTCTTT	CASSFYTEAFF
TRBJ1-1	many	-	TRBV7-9	TGTGCCAGCAGTCCAACCCACACTATGAACACTGAAGCTTTCTTT	CASSPTHTMNTEAFF
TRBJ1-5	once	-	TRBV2	TGTGCCAGCTCAGGGGTTAACAATCAGCCCCAGCATTTT	CASSGVNNQPQHF
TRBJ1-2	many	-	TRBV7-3	TGTGCCAGCAGCTCCTTCCCTTACAGGACCGGGAACTATGGCTACACCTTC	CASSSFPYRTGNYGYTF
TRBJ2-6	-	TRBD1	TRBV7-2	TGTGCCAGCAGCTATCGGACAGGGGGCTATCGGGCCAACGTCCTGACTTTC	CASSYRTGGYRANVLTF
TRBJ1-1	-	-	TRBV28	TGTGCCAGCAGCAAAACAGAGAACACTGAAGCTTTCTTT	CASSKTENTEAFF
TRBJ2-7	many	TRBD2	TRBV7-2	TGTGCCAGCAGCTTATTCCTACTAGCGGGGGGGAGCTCCTACGAGCAGTACTTC	CASSLFLLAGGSSYEQYF
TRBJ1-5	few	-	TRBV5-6	TGTGCCAGCAGCTTGGTGAAGCAGGGAAGGAATCAGCCCCAGCATTTT	CASSLVKQGRNQPQHF
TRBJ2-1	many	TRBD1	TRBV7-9	TGTGCCAGCAGTTTTCCCCCTAAGGGACAGGGGTCATACAATGAGCAGTTCTTC	CASSFPPKGQGSYNEQFF
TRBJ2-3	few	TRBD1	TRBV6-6	TGTGCCAGCCATCACGCACCGGGACAGGGGGCCACTGGTCCAGATACGCAGTATTTT	CASHHAPGQGATGPDTQYF